This TCR beta chain was documented in a study of CD8 T cells in Susac syndrome. Reverse transcription used roughly 0.5 to 1 ug RNA and random hexamers. One entry per CDR3 protein results from TCRdb running MiXCR on the immunoSEQ multiplex PCR reads. The sample has under 200,000 distinct CDR3 sequences, 85% to 95% seen once. Germline V gives CDR1 SGHAT, CDR2 FQNNGV. V lost 0 bases to trimming and J lost 4 bases, with 9 bases between them. The CDR3 sequence is 15 residues long. Sample: CD8+ T cells from PBMCs. This rearrangement joins TRBV11-2 to TRBJ1-4, with D maybe TRBD1 (6 bases). This receptor was identified in a human donor with Susac syndrome. CDR3 in amino acids: CASSLDWTVNEKLFF. CDR3 DNA sequence: TGTGCCAGCAGCTTAGATTGGACAGTTAATGAAAAACTGTTTTTT.